This paragraph covers one T cell receptor (beta chain) sequence. This record belongs to a study of blood T cell repertoires in COVID-19. This study enrolled people aged roughly 18 to 89 from approximately 25 US geographic areas. Resolution of symptoms, clearance, or two negative PCRs was present in recovered Cohort 3 donors. Looked up from germline, CDR1 is SGDLS and CDR2 is YYNGEE. The CDR3 length is 15 residues. The V and J ends lost 4 bases and 0 bases respectively, with 10 bases between them. The data were produced by immunoSEQ multiplex PCR, yet TCRdb's version contains in-frame clones alone and is incomplete. The sample holds about 280,000 clones, around 88% seen once.

Sequencing was carried out using PBMCs or T cells enriched from blood (not recorded which). The clonotype comes from a woman between 35 and 50 years old who had recovered from COVID-19. The J gene is TRBJ2-2, the V gene TRBV9; D not certain. The CDR3 sequence: CASSPNSANTGELFF. As DNA, the CDR3 is TGTGCCAGCAGCCCCAACTCCGCGAACACCGGGGAGCTGTTTTTT.